The T cell receptor beta chain described here comes from a study of blood T cell repertoires in COVID-19. This CDR3 is built from 12 residues. V was trimmed by 4 bases and J by 4 bases, leaving 8 bases between them. The germline gives CDR1 SGHDT, CDR2 YYEEEE. In the authors' methods: Reference gene primer amplification in the assay estimated nucleated cell counts. Sequenced by immunoSEQ multiplex PCR; TCRdb stores in-frame clones only, minus some. The V and J calls and clone size are taken from that table; D and trimming were inferred from the DNA. The repertoire holds around 700,000 clones, with over 80% as singletons.

The gene calls are TRBV5-6 and TRBJ1-2; D might be TRBD1 (5 bases). Sequencing used peripheral blood. This clonotype originated in a woman between 18 and 29 years old with acute or convalescent COVID-19. The CDR3 DNA sequence: TGTGCCAGCAGCGCCAGGGTCTATGGCTACACCTTC. Amino acid sequence: CASSARVYGYTF.